This TCR beta chain originates from a study of cytomegalovirus exposure and HLA in healthy donors. Study at large: Among approximately 400 genotyped donors, around 77% fell in the Caucasian-associated ancestry cluster.

The CDR3 runs 14 residues. Germline values: CDR1 SGDLS, CDR2 YYNGEE. Trimming removed 5 bases from V and 7 bases from J; junction bases left unmatched: 9. Study results and caveats: There were approximately 150 TCR beta chains listed as cytomegalovirus-associated.

A remark on this clone: Antigen specificity is unknown.

It was with 60 Vbeta and 13 Jbeta primers that the PCR ran. TCRdb's copy holds only in-frame clones and misses some; the assay was immunoSEQ multiplex PCR. The profile shows tens of thousands of clones, about 85% of them singletons. The clonotype was recovered from a female donor in good health and CMV-seronegative. The material sequenced was PBMCs. The chain couples TRBV9 to TRBJ2-1; 7 positions match TRBD2. The CDR3 nucleotides read TGTGCCAGCAGGGAAAAGGGAGGGCAGAATGAGCAGTTCTTC. Residues: CASREKGGQNEQFF.